Below are 6 T cell receptor beta chains sequenced from a single sample in a study of identical twins. TCRdb ran MiXCR on the 5' RACE reads and lists one entry per CDR3 protein. The sample records approximately 530,000 distinct CDR3 sequences, more than 20% being singletons. These data also featured in a second study, about yellow fever vaccine responses in identical twins.

Sequenced: CD4+ T cells sorted from blood. The receptors were sampled from a woman aged 18-29 years in good health.

This clonotype was seen many times. J is TRBJ2-3 and V is TRBV7-9, with D uncertain. The germline gives CDR1 SEHNR, CDR2 FQNEAQ (reference sequence). The CDR3 is 12 amino acids. The ends were cut back, 3 bases at V and 2 bases at J, with 3 bases in the middle. The CDR3 nucleotides read TGTGCCAGCAGCTTTAACACAGATACGCAGTATTTT. It encodes CASSFNTDTQYF.

The chain joins TRBV28 to TRBJ2-1; 7 nucleotides line up with TRBD1. The V gene's germline CDR1 is MDHEN and CDR2 SYDVKM. V trimming: 6 bases; J trimming: 0 bases; junction bases outside the gene matches: 17. The CDR3 is 19 residues long. CDR3 DNA: TGTGCCAGCAGCCCGGTTAAGTTCGGGACAGATAGCTCCTACAATGAGCAGTTCTTC. It specifies CASSPVKFGTDSSYNEQFF.

This clonotype was found a few times. Germline is not matched at one junction end, which may reflect a read error. The chain carries TRBV5-1 and TRBJ2-2; 9 bases are shared with TRBD1. The CDR3 consists of 17 residues. The germline gives CDR1 SGHRS, CDR2 YFSETQ. CDR3 DNA: TGCGCCAGCAGTTTGGAACAGGGGGCGTCGGACACCGGGGAGCTGTTTTTT. Protein: CASSLEQGASDTGELFF.

The chain employs TRBV7-9 and TRBJ1-1, with 9 bases aligning to TRBD1. V lost 1 base to trimming and J lost 6 bases; unmatched junction nucleotides: 6. CDR1 SEHNR and CDR2 FQNEAQ come from the germline V gene (reference sequence). CDR3 size: 15 residues. CDR3 DNA: TGTGCCAGCAGCTTAGGAAGGGACAGGGACTCTGAAGCTTTCTTT. Protein product: CASSLGRDRDSEAFF. Combining the CDR3 with reference TRBV7-9 and TRBJ1-1 gives the whole variable domain DTGVSQNPRHKITKRGQNVTFRCDPISEHNRLYWYRQTLGQGPEFLTYFQNEAQLEKSRLLSDRFSAERPKGSFSTLEIQRTEQGDSAMYLCASSLGRDRDSEAFFGQGTRLTVV.

This clonotype turned up a few times. The rearrangement links TRBV12-3 or TRBV12-4 to TRBJ2-7, with 7 nucleotides matching TRBD1. Unmatched junction bases numbered 1, after V lost 3 bases and J lost 2 bases. The CDR3 is made up of 13 amino acids. The CDR3 is CASSFDRAYEQYV. The CDR3, as DNA: TGTGCCAGCAGTTTCGACAGGGCCTACGAGCAGTACGTC.

This chain connects TRBV3-1 to TRBJ1-1; D gene ambiguous. The CDR3 sequence is 14 residues long. Germline loops: CDR1 LGHDT, CDR2 YNNKEL (reference sequence). The V and J ends lost 2 bases and 0 bases respectively, with 7 bases between them. The CDR3 reads CASSQRGVNTEAFF. The CDR3 DNA reads as TGTGCCAGCAGCCAACGGGGAGTGAACACTGAAGCTTTCTTT.